Listed here is a single T cell receptor beta chain. Its target is unknown. The sample originates from a study of cytomegalovirus exposure and HLA in healthy donors. Overall study: Across 350 to 500 genotyped donors, about 81% landed in the Caucasian-associated ancestry cluster.

Study-wide results and caveats: The study recorded 150 to 200 TCR beta chains that were cytomegalovirus-associated. For TCR beta chains, V- and J-gene trimming was later linked to a missense DCLRE1C variant. Diagnosis of cytomegalovirus status made by the classifier reportedly showed high specificity and sensitivity.

Between the trimmed V and J ends, which lost 5 bases and 2 bases, there was a span of 13 bases. The CDR3 is 14 residues long. The germline CDR1 and CDR2 sequences are SGHTA and FQGTGA. Primers for the PCR totalled 60 Vbeta and 13 Jbeta. Method: immunoSEQ multiplex PCR; TCRdb's copy keeps in-frame clones and lacks some. Found here are 85,000 to 100,000 clones, around 60% of them singletons; the top ten hold 2% to 2.5%. The sequence was obtained from a human donor in good health. V and J are TRBV7-3 and TRBJ2-7, with D possibly matching TRBD2 (5 bases). Sequencing used PBMCs. CDR3 DNA: TGTGCCAGCAGCAAAGGCGTCGGGACCTACGAGCAGTACTTC. As protein: CASSKGVGTYEQYF.